This T cell receptor beta chain came from a study of post-analysis software for immune sequencing data. Study-wide findings and caveats: In patients, about 5 TRBV segments were more frequent than in controls, with TRBV5-6, TRBV5-1 and TRBV20-1 among them.

Unique molecular identifiers had been added to the TCR beta cDNA libraries. TCRdb reprocessed the PCR reads via MiXCR and lists one record per CDR3 protein. The sample lists some 890,000 distinct CDR3 sequences; roughly 50% were seen once. Note on this clonotype: Its target is unknown.

The junction had 5 bases not matched to a gene; V was cut back by 4 bases and J by 5 bases. The CDR3 consists of 13 residues. The germline V gene encodes CDR1 LGHDT and CDR2 YNNKEL (reference sequence). This chain connects TRBV3-1 to TRBJ2-7; TRBD2 matches at 7 bases. This clonotype originated in a girl between 10 and 17 years old with multiple sclerosis. The sequenced material came from blood. CDR3 region: CASSRGEGHEQYF. The CDR3, as DNA: TGTGCCAGCAGCCGGGGGGAGGGCCACGAGCAGTACTTC.